This TCR beta chain was recorded in a study of T-cell reconstitution after alpha-beta-depleted transplantation in children. Study-wide results and caveats: Several hundred expanded graft clones reportedly supplied alpha-beta T cells about two months after transplant.

A note on this clonotype: What it recognizes is unknown.

Per germline, CDR1 GTSNPN and CDR2 SVGIG (reference sequence). CDR3 size: 14 residues. Trimming removed 4 bases at V and 10 bases at J, with 19 bases between. Unique molecular identifiers were incorporated into the prepared TCRbeta library. Via MiXCR, TCRdb re-called the PCR reads, giving one row per CDR3 protein. This sample has hundreds of thousands of distinct CDR3 sequences, with less than 15% found just once. The rearrangement uses TRBV30 and TRBJ1-4; possibly TRBD1 for D (5 bases). This sample comprised PBMCs, obtained before TCRalphabeta/CD19-depleted stem cell transplant. This clonotype was obtained from a girl aged 2-10 years with congenital amegakaryocytic thrombocytopenia, due to receive a stem cell transplant. Here the CDR3 DNA reads TGTGCCTGGATGACTACGGGGACGATTGGAAAACTGTTTTTT. Translation: CAWMTTGTIGKLFF.